The present entry profiles one T cell receptor (beta chain) with its context. The specificity of this receptor is unknown. No base quality values were provided; no much bigger clone lies one nucleotide off. The data are from a study of cytomegalovirus exposure and HLA in healthy donors (dated 2017 in TCRdb). Regarding the study in general: In an earlier analysis of approximately 500 of the donors, 276 Gb of sequence data and 90 million to 120 million unique TCR beta sequences from 180 million or so T cells were reported. Roughly five DR-DQ haplotypes were handled as single units for association and clustering, since linkage in the cohort was strong. A later genetic analysis took genome-wide SNP genotypes for about 55% of the 666 donors and used that subset as a discovery cohort. An earlier analysis of 450 to 750 of the donors used high-throughput TCR beta sequencing to judge whether each TCR beta V gene segment behaved as functional or pseudogenic. Rather than using new phenotypic data, the later analysis identified candidate immune exposures from TCR beta sequences and from how often those sequences occurred across donors. All discovery cohort repertoires had been generated using a single sequencing platform. Across under 500 genotyped donors of the cohort, an average of approximately 240,000 unique TCR beta nucleotide sequences per donor were sequenced, and roughly 17% of those sequences were non-productive. Both class I and class II loci were covered by HLA typing, at four-digit resolution. High-throughput TCR immunosequencing, statistical association of individual TCRs with disease status, and machine learning were combined to predict cytomegalovirus infection status. Roughly 320 gigabases of sequencing data and 70 million to 95 million unique TCR sequences made up an early release that covered several hundred HLA-typed donors. The study aimed to test whether cataloging public T cell receptors could reveal signatures of past pathogen exposure. Of the approximately 400 genotyped donors, around 81% fell in the genetic ancestry cluster associated with self-reported Caucasian donors. In a later analysis, previously published TCR beta repertoires from 666 donors were re-analyzed and high-resolution HLA genotyping was added so that TCR occurrence patterns could be studied. The number of donors typed differed by locus, with about 629-630 for A, B, C, DRB1 and DQB1, 522 for DQA1, 606 for DPA1, and around 430 for DPB1. In addition to the first cohort of about 650 subjects, a separate validation cohort of 120 different subjects was used. Donor age, sex, ethnicity and CMV serostatus were collected together with the repertoire data. The study used immunosequencing to profile the T cell repertoires of approximately 640 subjects and linked those repertoires to cytomegalovirus serostatus.

What the research found in general, with its limitations: Compared with the approximately 600-donor mean, donors in an Asian-associated ancestry cluster had fewer N-insertions in productive TCRs, according to a later genetic analysis. In a later genetic analysis, a missense DCLRE1C variant was associated with V-gene and J-gene trimming of TCR beta chains, and the association was replicated in an independent cohort. When HLA alleles, especially DR and DQ, strongly co-occurred, TCR associations were difficult to assign to individual alleles. While some public TCRs were present in many individuals, most TCR sequences turned up only very rarely across donors. About 17 rarely observed V segments, including chromosome 9 orphons, were excluded from the earlier analysis of several hundred of the donors because counts were too low. The classifier was reported to diagnose cytomegalovirus status with high specificity and sensitivity in both the original and validation cohorts. Several of the top co-occurrence clusters appeared to be linked to parvovirus B19, influenza, CMV and Epstein-Barr virus, according to a later analysis. Immune exposure information for the cohort was limited to CMV serostatus. Specific HLA alleles were associated with over 15,000 TCR beta sequences at a false discovery rate of 0.05 in a later analysis. Linkage disequilibrium might explain the correlated functional status among segregating V segments, but an unknown experimental factor could not be excluded. In an earlier analysis of some 500 of the donors, most TCR beta V segments appeared in productive rearrangements about 87% or about 30% of the time, broadly matching IMGT annotations. Roughly uniform sequencing depth across donors was assumed in presence/absence analyses, although this assumption may not hold. A cluster of highly shared sequence variants was judged likely to be a technical artifact of the sequencing pipeline. Some IMGT-functional V segments, including TRBV6-2 and TRBV6-3, could not be told apart with the 87-base-pair reads, so those segments were excluded. A further reported finding was that TCR beta sequences accurately predicted the HLA-A and HLA-B alleles for most subjects in the first cohort. A later analysis found that HLA-associated TCR beta chains were more clonally expanded and had lower generation probabilities than equally common non-associated chains. It was suggested by the authors that the approach could potentially be generalized to other disease states and immunological phenotypes. In a later analysis, most CMV-associated TCR beta chains were found to appear HLA-restricted, with HLA associations seemingly driven largely by CMV exposure. Because some donors lacked HLA typing at each locus, the association tests relied only on the typed subset. Three of the identified cytomegalovirus-associated TCR beta chains were confirmed in vitro to be specific for cytomegalovirus antigens. The study listed 164 TCR beta chains as associated with cytomegalovirus. Only TCR beta chains were sequenced in this cohort, and the absence of alpha or paired-chain data limited detectable features. A later analysis found that TCR association rates varied across HLA loci, with DRB1 alleles showing the most associated TCRs and HLA-C alleles the fewest.

In total, over 600 healthy bone marrow donors made up the cohort. At the time of sampling, every cohort member was nominally healthy, though immune exposures that went unrecorded were likely present. The donor was CMV seronegative and belonged to the group of 380 or so seronegative cohort members. A peripheral blood sample was collected from each donor, and TCR beta sequencing was performed on peripheral blood mononuclear cells. The Qiagen DNeasy Blood Extraction Kit was used to extract genomic DNA from the blood cell samples. Receptor libraries were prepared by the immunoSEQ multiplex PCR assay. A mixture of 60 forward primers for TCR Vbeta segments and 13 reverse primers for TCR Jbeta segments was used in the multiplex PCR. The CDR3 region of rearranged TCR beta genes was amplified from genomic DNA with a multiplex PCR assay. On the Illumina HiSeq System, the amplified TCR beta libraries were sequenced as 87-base-pair reads. Processing in the source paper ran as follows. In a later analysis, some 80 million unique TCR beta chains were counted across the 650 to 750 repertoires, and around 10 million of these chains were shared by at least two donors. To remove PCR and sequencing errors, raw reads were error-corrected and collapsed into unique sequences using a nearest-neighbor algorithm that merged closely related sequences. CDR3 sequences were aligned to IMGT reference sequences to assign V, D and J gene segments. Each retained sequence needed at least a six-nucleotide match to both a V gene segment and a J gene segment. Rearrangements were classified as productive when the CDR3 lacked stop codons and remained in frame with V and J, and all other rearrangements were classified as non-productive. CDR3 was defined according to IMGT convention as the region running from the second conserved V-encoded cysteine to the conserved J-encoded phenylalanine. The earlier analysis of 450 to 750 of the donors excluded any sequence lacking an unambiguous match to a single V gene segment. In an earlier analysis of more than 500 of the donors, a V segment was called functional when productive rearrangements were above 56.7%, and segregating when the standard deviation between donors exceeded 5%. A statistical classification framework was built to diagnose cytomegalovirus status from the catalog of TCR beta chain sequences. V and J gene assignment, in a later analysis, came from comparing TCR nucleotide sequences with IMGT/GENE-DB human TR gene sequences. The TCRdist pipeline was used in a later analysis to assign CDR3 sequences and most-parsimonious VDJ recombination scenarios. In a later analysis, each TCR beta chain was defined by its CDR3 amino acid sequence together with its V-gene family, and reads without a unique V-gene family were excluded. As a way to deal with suspected cross-contamination and a sequencing artifact, a later analysis dropped over 550 nucleotide sequences that were highly shared and had low generation probability. For each public chain, a later analysis derived a clonal expansion index from normalized ranks of inferred template counts within each repertoire. A later analysis computed generation probabilities with a VDJ recombination model fitted to out-of-frame rearrangements, and checked the results against IGoR. Hypergeometric tests were used in a later analysis to score TCR-TCR, TCR-HLA and TCR-CMV co-occurrence, with a repertoire-size bias correction applied to the TCR pairs. False discovery rates were estimated in a later analysis by permuting HLA or CMV assignments 20 times. In a later analysis, co-occurring TCRs were grouped with DBSCAN, and TCRdist sequence similarity was added when clustering was performed within HLA-allele-positive subsets. For co-occurrence clustering, repertoires with fewer than 30,000 or more than 120,000 public chains were excluded, along with roughly five repertoires with anomalous nucleotide sharing. Sourced from immuneACCESS, this table was stored by TCRdb with only in-frame sequences that have V and J called. A share of the clones is absent; for the studies checked, an unresolved V gene accounts for under half, and the remainder has no known explanation. V, J and clone size were drawn from that table, and D and trimming were deduced from the DNA. Within this sample are about 140,000 clones, with approximately 70% of them counted one time only. Around 1.4% of the sample belongs to the ten largest clones.

From the cysteine up to the phenylalanine, the CDR3 has a length of 15 residues. The read is trimmed to its CDR3 DNA, 45 bases read in frame from base 1. CDR1 and CDR2 are read off the germline V gene as SGHVS and FQNEAQ. Ends trimmed: V by 5 bases, J by 7 bases; bases unmatched to a gene: 11. The TCR sequence derives from a woman aged 40 to 50 in good health and CMV-seronegative. The sample was PBMCs. The chain links TRBV7-8 with TRBJ2-1, with 7 bases matching TRBD1. CDR3 protein: CASSQRDRPQNEQFF. The DNA sequence reads TGTGCCAGCAGCCAACGGGACAGACCTCAAAATGAGCAGTTCTTC.